This T cell receptor beta chain was captured in a study of T-cell reconstitution after alpha-beta-depleted transplantation in children (dated by TCRdb to about 2016). The study in broad terms: Using TCR repertoire profiling, the study followed T-cell immune reconstitution in a quantitative way in children after TCRalphabeta/CD19-depleted allogeneic hematopoietic cell transplantation.

What this sample's time point label stands for: day 60 (about 2 months) after transplantation. The treatment or condition tag for this specimen amounts to: allogeneic hematopoietic cell transplantation with graft depleted of TCRalphabeta T cells and CD19 B cells. Transplant recipients were children who received TCRalphabeta/CD19-depleted allogeneic hematopoietic cell grafts. Library preparation was by PCR. Instrument on record: Illumina HiSeq 2500. TCR libraries were prepared with molecular barcoding, using unique molecular identifiers to normalize TCRbeta repertoire quantification. TCRdb reanalyzed the raw reads on its own, using fastp at Q25 for trimming and MiXCR for clone calling, and kept in-frame beta chains. Rows are unified per CDR3 protein, each entry keeping the most common DNA and genes. Within this sample are 7,500 to 9,500 distinct CDR3 sequences, with around 30% of them counted one time only. The leading ten clones occupy around 2% of the sample.

Details on this clonotype: Its antigen remains undetermined. No much larger clone exists at a distance of one base, and base qualities are not known.

Trimming takes 5 bases from V and 11 bases from J, and the germline ends sit 19 bases apart. From the cysteine up to the phenylalanine, the CDR3 has a length of 14 residues. The retained sequence is limited to the CDR3, 42 bases, with the frame set at the first base. Taken from the germline V gene, the CDR1 and CDR2 loops are ENHRY and SYGVKD. Broader findings and caveats from the paper: Over the following months the frequencies of hyperexpanded clones went down, and after one year T-cell counts and TCRbeta diversity were mostly credited to newly produced T cells. About two months after transplant, the apparently early recovery of alphabetaT-cell counts reportedly depended on just several hundred clones that had expanded rapidly and came from non-depleted graft cells. In some patients, the high TCRbeta diversity seen at day 60 was put down to recipient T cells and intrathymic progenitors that had survived conditioning.

The starting material was peripheral blood, obtained 60 days after TCRalphabeta/CD19-depleted stem cell transplant. The receptor was derived from a boy in the first two years of life who had a stem cell transplant for SCID, so the T cells may come from the graft donor. This sequence uses TRBV10-3 and TRBJ2-1, with TRBD1 as a weak D call on 6 bases. This receptor carries the CDR3 CAISNLPLTGQQFF. The nucleotides read TGTGCCATCAGTAACCTGCCCCTGACAGGTCAGCAGTTCTTC.